This TCR beta chain stems from a study of PD-L1 blockade in urothelial cancer. About the research overall: In terms of prior chemotherapy, patients had received 0 to 3 regimens. Blood samples contained a median 141,255 T cells.

The time point denotes: pretreatment peripheral blood. Per-patient samples, pretreatment and on-treatment, numbered 1 to 8. Using immunoSEQ multiplex PCR, the repertoire was profiled, and TCRdb retains in-frame clones only, with some absent. The repertoire holds 60,000 or so clones, with approximately 83% as singletons. The germline gives CDR1 MNHEY, CDR2 SMNVEV (reference sequence). J lost 7 bases, V lost 5 bases, and 8 bases had no gene match. The CDR3 has 14 residues. Sample: PBMCs, taken around atezolizumab (anti-PD-L1) treatment. The rearrangement links TRBV27 to TRBJ2-1; 7 bases fit TRBD1. This clonotype originated in a man between 70 and 80 years old with urothelial cancer. The CDR3 is CASSNPGQWNEQFF. The CDR3 DNA is TGTGCCAGCAGTAATCCGGGACAGTGGAATGAGCAGTTCTTC.